The next 25 T cell receptor beta chains were all read from a single sample in a study of beta chain features in type 1 diabetes. Expressed TCRB transcripts were sequenced because the entire RNA isolate underwent reverse transcription. Repertoires were generated with immunoSEQ multiplex PCR, while TCRdb's copy carries only in-frame clones and drops some. Of 350,000 to 400,000 clones listed, more than 13% are singletons. Sequenced sample: naive CD4+ T cells from blood. The origin of the receptors is a woman younger than 30 in good health.

This clone was observed a handful of times. The chain joins TRBV19 to TRBJ1-5; no reliable D call. Germline V gene sequence: CDR1 LNHDA, CDR2 SQIVND (reference sequence). V was pared by 4 bases and J by 4 bases, with 17 bases between. CDR3 length: 16 amino acids. The CDR3 region has the DNA TGTGCCAGTAGTACCCCCGGGAGGGTGCCTAATCAGCCCCAGCATTTT. This translates into CASSTPGRVPNQPQHF. The full variable domain, in which reference TRBV19 and TRBJ1-5 provide the parts outside the CDR3, is DGGITQSPKYLFRKEGQNVTLSCEQNLNHDAMYWYRQDPGQGLRLIYYSQIVNDFQKGDIAEGYSVSREKKESFPLTVTSAQKNPTAFYLCASSTPGRVPNQPQHFGDGTRLSIL.

This clone was counted a few times. The chain recombines TRBV30 with TRBJ1-5; D ambiguous. CDR1 and CDR2 from the germline V gene are GTSNPN and SVGIG (reference sequence). Trimming stripped 2 bases from V and 5 bases from J, with 10 bases between. The CDR3 contains 13 residues. In nucleotides, the CDR3 is TGTGCCTGGAGTAGCGGGGAATATCAGCCCCAGCATTTT. It specifies CAWSSGEYQPQHF.

Only a few counts were recorded for this clone. V gene TRBV27 combines with J gene TRBJ2-1; 8 bases line up with TRBD1. In germline, CDR1 is MNHEY, CDR2 SMNVEV (reference sequence). This CDR3 spans 13 amino acids. The V gene end was trimmed by 5 bases and the J gene end by 8 bases; junction bases not matched to a gene: 5. CDR3 DNA: TGTGCCAGCAGTCCAGACAGGGGCCATGAGCAGTTCTTC. Its translation is CASSPDRGHEQFF.

This clone was detected only a few times. This rearrangement joins TRBV7-2 to TRBJ2-3, with 9 nucleotides matching TRBD1. The germline V gene encodes CDR1 SGHTA and CDR2 FQGNSA. After removal of 5 bases from V and 2 bases from J, the junction contained 5 bases not matched to a gene. This CDR3 has 15 residues. As DNA, the CDR3 is TGTGCCAGCAGCCCTAACAGGGGGCTCACAGATACGCAGTATTTT. This encodes CASSPNRGLTDTQYF.

V gene TRBV7-2 combines with J gene TRBJ1-5; the D gene is possibly TRBD1 (5 bases). CDR1 and CDR2 (germline): SGHTA, FQGNSA. With 8 bases removed from V and 6 bases from J, the gap between germline ends came to 14 bases. The CDR3 contains 13 residues. The chain's CDR3 is CASGTGRSQPQHF. CDR3 in DNA: TGTGCCAGCGGAACAGGCCGGAGTCAGCCCCAGCATTTT.

This clone was detected only a few times. The V call is TRBV5-6, the J call TRBJ2-2; TRBD2 matches 12 bases. The germline CDR1 and CDR2 sequences are SGHDT and YYEEEE. The V segment lost 3 bases and the J segment 2 bases; nucleotides outside the gene matches: 5. There are 17 residues in the CDR3. In nucleotides, the CDR3 is TGTGCCAGCAGCTCTAGCGGGAGGGCCCCCAACACCGGGGAGCTGTTTTTT. Protein sequence: CASSSSGRAPNTGELFF.

The chain couples TRBV4-2 to TRBJ2-1, with TRBD2 matching over 9 bases. The CDR3 totals 17 residues. Germline V gives CDR1 LGHNA, CDR2 YNFKEQ. The V segment lost 1 base and the J segment 9 bases; nucleotides outside the gene matches: 13. The CDR3 is CASSQGIGGRDSGEQFF. CDR3 nucleotide sequence: TGTGCCAGCAGCCAAGGGATCGGCGGGAGGGATTCCGGTGAGCAGTTCTTC.

This clone came up a few times. Written as DNA, the CDR3 is TGTGCCTGGAGTGTAGGGACCCTCCGGAGGGGGAACACTGAAGCTTTCTTT. As protein: CAWSVGTLRRGNTEAFF. V gene TRBV30 combines with J gene TRBJ1-1, with D tentatively TRBD1 (5 bases). The CDR3 extends over 17 amino acids. With 0 bases removed from V and 1 base from J, the gap between germline ends came to 18 bases. Germline V CDR1 and CDR2: GTSNPN, SVGIG (reference sequence).

The rearrangement joins TRBV6-6 to TRBJ2-1; maybe TRBD2 (6 bases). The V and J ends lost 6 bases and 2 bases respectively, with 14 bases between them. CDR3 length equals 15 residues. Germline V gene sequence: CDR1 MNHNY, CDR2 SVGAGI (reference sequence). In nucleotides, the CDR3 is TGTGCCAGCAGCAAGGCCGGGACTCCCTACAATGAGCAGTTCTTC. Its protein is CASSKAGTPYNEQFF.

This chain joins TRBV30 and TRBJ1-5; 7 nucleotides agree with TRBD1. CDR1 and CDR2 from the germline V gene are GTSNPN and SVGIG (reference sequence). J was trimmed by 0 bases and V by 2 bases; bases with no gene match: 1. The CDR3 consists of 14 residues. In nucleotides, the CDR3 is TGTGCCTGGAGTTGGGACAGTAGCAATCAGCCCCAGCATTTT. Its protein is CAWSWDSSNQPQHF.

J is TRBJ1-2 and V is TRBV5-4; 10 positions agree with TRBD1. The CDR3 sequence is 14 residues long. The J segment lost 8 bases and the V segment lost 4 bases, leaving 8 bases of the junction unmatched. The germline V gene has CDR1 SGHNT and CDR2 YYREEE (reference sequence). The CDR3 coding sequence is TGTGCCAGCAGCGACGGACAGGGGGTTTGGGGCTACACCTTC. Translation: CASSDGQGVWGYTF.

V and J are TRBV4-3 and TRBJ2-3, with 7 bases fitting TRBD2. The CDR3 totals 17 residues. Looked up from germline, CDR1 is LGHNA and CDR2 is YSLEER. With V trimmed by 0 bases and J by 3 bases, 9 bases remained unmatched. CDR3 protein: CASSQDLIFSGTDTQYF. The CDR3 coding sequence is TGCGCCAGCAGCCAAGATCTTATATTTAGCGGGACAGATACGCAGTATTTT.

The CDR3 is CASSLVTGRYKNIQYF. The CDR3 DNA sequence: TGCGCCAGCAGCTTGGTAACAGGGAGATACAAAAACATTCAGTACTTC. The chain combines TRBV5-1 with TRBJ2-4; maybe TRBD1 (6 bases). There are 16 residues in the CDR3. Trimming cost V 0 bases and J 3 bases, with 13 bases left between them. The V gene's germline CDR1 is SGHRS and CDR2 YFSETQ.

This clone was seen more than once but under ten times. V usage is TRBV11-2 and J usage is TRBJ2-1; 7 nucleotides align to TRBD1. V lost 4 bases and J lost 2; bases outside the gene matches: 8. The CDR3 covers 16 residues. Germline CDR1 and CDR2: SGHAT and FQNNGV. The CDR3 sequence: CASSSRQGTTYNEQFF. The CDR3 nucleotides read TGTGCCAGCAGCTCTCGACAGGGTACCACCTACAATGAGCAGTTCTTC.

There are a few counts of this clone. V is TRBV7-2 and J is TRBJ2-3; D is ambiguous. This CDR3 region has 11 residues. Trimming left V 5 bases short and J 7 bases short, with 7 bases between. The V gene's germline CDR1 is SGHTA and CDR2 FQGNSA. This chain's CDR3 is CASSPLNTQYF. The CDR3 nucleotides are TGTGCCAGCAGCCCGCTAAATACGCAGTATTTT. Looking up the rest from reference TRBV7-2 and TRBJ2-3 gives the full variable domain: GAGVSQSPSNKVTEKGKDVELRCDPISGHTALYWYRQSLGQGLEFLIYFQGNSAPDKSGLPSDRFSAERTGGSVSTLTIQRTQQEDSAVYLCASSPLNTQYFGPGTRLTVL.

The chain is built from TRBV6-1 and TRBJ2-1; no clear D. V lost 4 bases to trimming and J lost 0 bases, with 16 bases between them. This CDR3 has 17 residues. Germline V CDR1 and CDR2: MNHNS, SASEGT. The CDR3 loop is CASSGSWATSSYNEQFF. CDR3 bases: TGTGCCAGCAGTGGCTCGTGGGCCACAAGCTCCTACAATGAGCAGTTCTTC.

This chain joins TRBV7-9 and TRBJ1-5; TRBD1 might be the D (6 bases). Germline assignment: CDR1 SEHNR and CDR2 FQNEAQ (reference sequence). The CDR3 runs to 15 residues. Trimming cost V 3 bases and J 3 bases, with 12 bases left between them. The CDR3 sequence: CASSFGTSTNQPQHF. CDR3 nucleotides: TGTGCCAGCAGCTTTGGGACATCGACCAATCAGCCCCAGCATTTT.

This clone was detected a few times. The chain employs TRBV18 and TRBJ2-7; 9 nucleotides line up with TRBD2. There are 14 residues in the CDR3. Germline V gives CDR1 KGHSH, CDR2 LQKENI. V trimming: 3 bases; J trimming: 4 bases; junction bases outside the gene matches: 4. The CDR3 protein is CASSPQTSGYEQYF. CDR3 coding DNA: TGTGCCAGCTCACCTCAGACTAGCGGATACGAGCAGTACTTC. Filled out from reference TRBV18 and TRBJ2-7, the complete variable domain reads NAGVMQNPRHLVRRRGQEARLRCSPMKGHSHVYWYRQLPEEGLKFMVYLQKENIIDESGMPKERFSAEFPKEGPSILRIQQVVRGDSAAYFCASSPQTSGYEQYFGPGTRLTVT.

This clone turned up a few times. V and J are TRBV28 and TRBJ2-5; maybe TRBD2 (7 bases). Looked up from germline, CDR1 is MDHEN and CDR2 is SYDVKM. The CDR3 loop spans 17 amino acids. Trimming stripped 6 bases from V and 5 bases from J, with 25 bases between. Here the CDR3 DNA reads TGTGCCAGCAGCCGGCCCTCGGGGGGCGCTAAGGGGGAGACCCAGTACTTC. Amino acids: CASSRPSGGAKGETQYF.

This clone was found a few times. This chain uses TRBV5-4 with TRBJ2-1; TRBD2 agrees at 7 bases. Per the germline V gene, CDR1 is SGHNT and CDR2 is YYREEE (reference sequence). The V gene end was trimmed by 4 bases and the J gene end by 5 bases; junction bases not matched to a gene: 6. This CDR3 region has 14 residues. CDR3 residues: CASSGLAVNNEQFF. DNA for the CDR3: TGTGCCAGCAGCGGGCTAGCGGTCAACAATGAGCAGTTCTTC.

The gene calls are TRBV5-1 and TRBJ2-1, with 12 bases fitting TRBD1. Germline V gene lookup returns CDR1 SGHRS and CDR2 YFSETQ. The CDR3 is 16 residues long. The trim removed 3 bases at V and 5 bases at J, leaving 6 bases unmatched. DNA for the CDR3: TGCGCCAGCAGCTCCGGGACAGGGGGCTTCGACAATGAGCAGTTCTTC. It codes for CASSSGTGGFDNEQFF.

This chain links TRBV29-1 with TRBJ2-7; 8 bases align to TRBD1. In germline, CDR1 is SQVTM, CDR2 ANQGSEA. V lost 3 bases, J lost 4 bases, and 5 bases stayed unmatched. CDR3 size: 13 residues. CDR3: CSVEAGGRYEQYF. CDR3 nucleotide sequence: TGCAGCGTTGAGGCAGGGGGCCGATACGAGCAGTACTTC.

This clone has a handful of counts. The V and J genes are TRBV7-9 and TRBJ2-5; D is possibly TRBD2 (6 bases). V lost 3 bases to trimming and J lost 3 bases, with 14 bases between them. The CDR3 extends over 15 amino acids. Germline V gives CDR1 SEHNR, CDR2 FQNEAQ (reference sequence). CDR3 residues: CASSLASVRKETQYF. Written as DNA, the CDR3 is TGTGCCAGCAGCTTGGCTAGCGTTAGAAAAGAGACCCAGTACTTC.

This clone showed up just a few times. The chain couples TRBV7-2 to TRBJ2-1; D is unresolved. The V and J ends lost 1 base and 0 bases respectively, with 7 bases between them. Germline CDR1 and CDR2: SGHTA and FQGNSA. CDR3 length: 15 amino acids. CDR3 nucleotides: TGTGCCAGCAGCTTAGGCATTAGCTCCTACAATGAGCAGTTCTTC. Amino acids: CASSLGISSYNEQFF.

The CDR3 here is CASSVDSGQGGYEQYF. CDR3 nucleotide sequence: TGTGCCAGCAGCGTAGATTCCGGGCAGGGGGGCTACGAGCAGTACTTC. The chain is built from TRBV9 and TRBJ2-7; a weak D match, TRBD1 (7 bases). CDR3 length: 16 amino acids. The germline V gene encodes CDR1 SGDLS and CDR2 YYNGEE. V was cut by 0 bases and J by 3 bases, with 16 bases left in between.